This record looks at one T cell receptor beta chain sequence and its context. This specimen belongs to a study of response to subunit inactivated influenza vaccine. The germline CDR1 and CDR2 sequences are SGDLS and YYNGEE. J gave up 2 bases and V 0 bases, and 4 bases lay outside the gene matches. This CDR3 has 17 amino acids. In TCRdb, the RT-PCR reads were re-called with MiXCR into one record per CDR3 protein. The repertoire holds about 180,000 distinct CDR3 sequences, with around 9% as singletons. The gene calls are TRBV9 and TRBJ2-3, with 12 bases identical to TRBD2. The sequencing used non-naive T cells sorted from PBMCs, collected on the day of vaccination. The sequence was collected from a man aged 50-59 years who received an inactivated influenza vaccine. This CDR3 is CASSVAGLAGTTDTQYF. In DNA form, the CDR3 reads TGTGCCAGCAGCGTAGCTGGACTAGCGGGGACCACAGATACGCAGTATTTT. Full variable domain (outside the CDR3, taken from reference TRBV9 and TRBJ2-3): DSGVTQTPKHLITATGQRVTLRCSPRSGDLSVYWYQQSLDQGLQFLIQYYNGEERAKGNILERFSAQQFPDLHSELNLSSLELGDSALYFCASSVAGLAGTTDTQYFGPGTRLTVL.